Each of the 30 T cell receptor beta chains below was sequenced from the same sample in a study of blood T cells in healthy people across ages. The authors ran a second PCR of roughly 6 to 11 cycles using a sample-barcoded 5' primer and a J-beta primer mix. Via MiXCR, TCRdb re-called the 5' RACE reads, giving one row per CDR3 protein. The sample yields 1 million or so distinct CDR3 sequences, approximately 26% seen once. These records were also assigned to another study, of T cells of mothers and their children.

Sequencing was carried out using blood. The receptors originated from a girl aged 2 to 9 in good health.

The genes are TRBV20-1 and TRBJ2-5; tentatively, D is TRBD2 (6 bases). V lost 5 bases, J lost 5 bases, and 15 bases lay in between. CDR1 DFQATT and CDR2 SNEGSKA come from the germline V gene (reference sequence). The CDR3 totals 13 residues. The DNA for the CDR3 is TGCAGTGCTGACCGGGACTCAGGGGAGACCCAGTACTTC. Protein sequence: CSADRDSGETQYF.

J is TRBJ2-7 and V is TRBV7-2, with D possibly being TRBD2 (5 bases). The ends were cut back, 5 bases at V and 6 bases at J, with 26 bases in the middle. This CDR3 is built from 17 residues. CDR1 is SGHTA, CDR2 FQGNSA, per germline. CDR3 sequence (DNA): TGTGCCAGCAGCCCACGAGGGTATGGCAAGAGAGTTTCCGAGCAGTACTTC. The encoded protein is CASSPRGYGKRVSEQYF.

This clonotype was seen a few times. The chain has TRBV28 and TRBJ2-7; unclear D gene. Per the germline V gene, CDR1 is MDHEN and CDR2 is SYDVKM. This CDR3 is 12 amino acids long. Trimming pared 6 bases from V and 6 bases from J, leaving 12 bases between. The CDR3 is CASSPALREQYF. The CDR3 DNA is TGTGCCAGCAGCCCCGCCTTGCGCGAGCAGTACTTC.

This clonotype was seen a handful of times. The chain uses TRBV6-5 and TRBJ2-7, with D possibly matching TRBD2 (5 bases). V lost 7 bases and J 6 bases, leaving 16 bases between the germline ends. The CDR3 length is 13 residues. From germline, CDR1 is MNHEY and CDR2 SVGAGI. The CDR3 nucleotides read TGTGCCAGCAAAGCGGTACGAACCCCCGAGCAGTACTTC. Its protein is CASKAVRTPEQYF.

CDR3 coding DNA: TGTGCCAGCAGCTGGGGACAGTCCCAAGAGACCCAGTACTTC. Its translation: CASSWGQSQETQYF. The chain combines TRBV5-5 with TRBJ2-5; 7 bases are shared with TRBD1. CDR1 SGHKS and CDR2 YYEKEE come from the germline V gene (reference sequence). Trimming took 3 bases from V and 1 from J; bases not matched to a gene: 3. The CDR3 runs 14 residues.

This clonotype was detected only a few times. V gene TRBV20-1 combines with J gene TRBJ2-5; D is undetermined. The CDR3 extends over 11 amino acids. The germline CDR1 and CDR2 sequences are DFQATT and SNEGSKA (reference sequence). Here the CDR3 reads CSAESQETQYF. The CDR3 DNA reads TGCTCTGCGGAGAGCCAAGAGACCCAGTACTTC.

This chain links TRBV12-3 or TRBV12-4 with TRBJ2-5; TRBD1 matches 11 bases. The CDR3 runs to 15 residues. V lost 6 bases and J lost 5; bases outside the gene matches: 8. The CDR3 DNA reads as TGTGCCAGCAGCGAGGGGACAGGGGGTGTCGAGACCCAGTACTTC. Translation gives CASSEGTGGVETQYF.

The CDR3 protein is CASSQRGLGYTF. Written as DNA, the CDR3 is TGTGCCAGCAGCCAAAGGGGGCTTGGCTACACCTTC. This chain uses TRBV5-6 with TRBJ1-2, with 7 bases identical to TRBD1. With V trimmed by 4 bases and J by 7 bases, 4 bases remained unmatched. The CDR3 extends over 12 amino acids. The germline CDR1 and CDR2 sequences are SGHDT and YYEEEE.

This clonotype has only a few counts. The chain carries TRBV2 and TRBJ2-1, with D perhaps given as TRBD1 or TRBD2 (5 bases each). The CDR3 has 13 amino acids. The germline V gene encodes CDR1 SNHLY and CDR2 FYNNEI. V was clipped by 0 bases and J by 11 bases, with 11 bases between them. CDR3 nucleotide sequence: TGTGCCAGCAGTGAAGCTAACCGGGACCAGCAGTTCTTC. It translates to CASSEANRDQQFF.

In its sample, this clonotype was seen a few times. The V call is TRBV7-6, the J call TRBJ2-5; weak D call: TRBD2 (6 bases). The assigned J gene may be wrong: the sequence end matches TRBJ2-7 better. The CDR3 is 15 amino acids. Germline lookup yields CDR1 SGHVS and CDR2 FNYEAQ. CDR3 coding DNA: TGTGCCAGCAGCGAATTAGGCGGGGACTCCTACGAGCAGTACTTC. Its protein is CASSELGGDSYEQYF.

The chain carries TRBV12-3 or TRBV12-4 and TRBJ2-3; D is uncertain. The CDR3 contains 14 residues. The ends were cut back, 7 bases at V and 0 bases at J, with 11 bases in the middle. CDR3 coding DNA: TGTGCCAGCACTCCGGCGTTTAGCACAGATACGCAGTATTTT. Its protein product is CASTPAFSTDTQYF.

The J gene is TRBJ2-7, the V gene TRBV4-2; 8 nucleotides match TRBD1. The DNA end favors TRBJ2-1, so the J call may be wrong. Germline V CDR1 and CDR2: LGHNA, YNFKEQ. The CDR3 has 15 amino acids. The CDR3 sequence: CASSPQTGARDEQFF. The CDR3 DNA reads as TGTGCCAGCAGCCCGCAGACAGGGGCGAGGGATGAGCAGTTCTTC.

This clonotype was seen only a few times. The chain joins TRBV6-1 to TRBJ2-3; D remains ambiguous. The CDR3 covers 11 residues. The V gene's germline CDR1 is MNHNS and CDR2 SASEGT. The V and J ends lost 7 bases and 7 bases respectively, with 9 bases between them. Here the CDR3 DNA reads TGTGCCAGCATTCTGGGAAATACGCAGTATTTT. Its translation: CASILGNTQYF.

This clonotype has more than one count but fewer than ten. This chain uses TRBV24-1 with TRBJ2-1; TRBD1 agrees at 10 bases. The V and J ends lost 10 bases and 8 bases, in that order; junction bases with no gene match: 16. The CDR3 covers 16 residues. Germline assignment: CDR1 KGHDR and CDR2 SFDVKD. Here the CDR3 DNA reads TGTGCCACAGGATGGAGGGACAGGGGTTTTTGCGATGAGCAGTTCTTC. As protein: CATGWRDRGFCDEQFF.

The chain is built from TRBV6-1 and TRBJ1-2; D might be TRBD1 (6 bases). Per germline, CDR1 MNHNS and CDR2 SASEGT. V lost 3 bases, J lost 11 bases, and 13 bases lay in between. This CDR3 is built from 12 residues. The CDR3: CASSEGDIRYTF. CDR3 in DNA: TGTGCCAGCAGTGAGGGGGACATCCGGTACACCTTC.

The chain couples TRBV20-1 to TRBJ2-2, with D perhaps matching TRBD2 (5 bases). This CDR3 region has 12 residues. V lost 6 bases to trimming and J lost 8 bases, with 13 bases between them. Germline CDR1 DFQATT, CDR2 SNEGSKA (reference sequence). The CDR3: CSAILAEGELFF. The CDR3 coding sequence is TGCAGTGCGATTCTAGCTGAAGGGGAGCTGTTTTTT.

The V and J genes are TRBV6-1 and TRBJ2-3; TRBD2 matches at 8 bases. This CDR3 has 19 amino acids. Germline V gene data show CDR1 as MNHNS and CDR2 as SASEGT. V trimming: 6 bases; J trimming: 1 base; junction bases outside the gene matches: 18. CDR3 residues: CASRRAGLVGGRGTDTQYF. The CDR3 DNA reads TGTGCCAGCAGGCGGGCGGGACTAGTGGGAGGCCGGGGCACAGATACGCAGTATTTT.

The V and J genes are TRBV6-1 and TRBJ2-3, with 12 bases identical to TRBD1. Trimming took 7 bases from V and 4 from J; bases not matched to a gene: 9. CDR3 length equals 16 residues. In germline, CDR1 is MNHNS, CDR2 SASEGT. DNA for the CDR3: TGTGCCAGCATTGGCTTAGGGACAGGGGGCGCAGATACGCAGTATTTT. Translated: CASIGLGTGGADTQYF.

The V and J genes are TRBV7-2 and TRBJ1-6, with D perhaps matching TRBD1 (5 bases). The V end lost 5 bases, the J end lost 16 bases, and 18 bases lay between the germline ends. The CDR3 sequence is 13 residues long. Germline V gene data show CDR1 as SGHTA and CDR2 as FQGNSA. CDR3 residues: CASSLPPGDQLHF. The CDR3 DNA follows: TGTGCCAGCAGCCTACCCCCTGGGGACCAACTCCACTTT.

V and J are TRBV25-1 and TRBJ1-6, with D hard to call. Germline CDR1 reads MGHDK; CDR2 reads SYGVNS. Deletions cut 3 bases from V and 9 bases from J, with 9 bases between. The CDR3 runs 13 residues. The CDR3 DNA follows: TGTGCCAGCAGTGAGTCTAAAGGTTCACCCCTCCACTTT. It specifies CASSESKGSPLHF.

Concerning this clonotype itself: This may stem from a read error, because a much larger clone lies one nucleotide away. J is TRBJ2-1 and V is TRBV29-1; D is undetermined. CDR1 and CDR2 from the germline V gene are SQVTM and ANQGSEA. The CDR3 has 8 amino acids. Trimming took off 5 bases at V and 9 bases at J, with 2 bases between the two ends. The CDR3 DNA is TGCAGCGTTAGTGAGCAGTTCTTC. Translated: CSVSEQFF.

The rearrangement uses TRBV29-1 and TRBJ2-1; D might be TRBD1 (5 bases). This CDR3 spans 13 amino acids. Germline lookup yields CDR1 SQVTM and CDR2 ANQGSEA. The ends were cut back, 3 bases at V and 4 bases at J, with 10 bases in the middle. The CDR3 DNA is TGCAGCGTTGAGTCAGGGCCTTACAATGAGCAGTTCTTC. Translation: CSVESGPYNEQFF.

The chain carries TRBV6-2 or TRBV6-3 and TRBJ1-2, with unresolved D. Trimming left V 2 bases short and J 8 bases short, with 9 bases between. The CDR3 contains 12 residues. Per germline, CDR1 MNHEY and CDR2 SVGEGT. The CDR3 reads CASSYGRGGYTF. The CDR3 coding sequence is TGTGCCAGCAGTTACGGGCGAGGAGGCTACACCTTC.

This clonotype turned up a few times. This chain connects TRBV29-1 to TRBJ2-6; TRBD2 matches 7 bases. Germline CDR1 reads SQVTM; CDR2 reads ANQGSEA. V trimming: 0 bases; J trimming: 1 base; junction bases outside the gene matches: 12. The CDR3 is 19 residues long. The CDR3 is CSVEDPGGRGQSGANVLTF. For the CDR3, the DNA is TGCAGCGTTGAAGATCCTGGGGGGAGGGGCCAGTCTGGGGCCAACGTCCTGACTTTC.

This clonotype occurred a few times. The chain recombines TRBV14 with TRBJ2-7, with D perhaps TRBD1 (6 bases). Trimming stripped 3 bases from V and 7 bases from J, with 22 bases between. This CDR3 contains 16 residues. The germline gives CDR1 SGHDN, CDR2 FVKESK. The CDR3 DNA sequence: TGTGCCAGCAGCCACCTGCTTTTTCAGGGGTTGGAGGAGCAGTACTTC. It yields the protein CASSHLLFQGLEEQYF.

This clonotype was counted between two and nine times. The V call is TRBV7-2, the J call TRBJ2-7; 8 nucleotides match TRBD1. The CDR3 spans 13 residues. Germline CDR1 SGHTA, CDR2 FQGNSA. V was clipped by 3 bases and J by 9 bases; unmatched bases: 7. The CDR3 loop is CASSFGQGGLQYF. CDR3 DNA sequence: TGTGCCAGCAGCTTTGGACAGGGTGGGCTGCAGTACTTC. Full variable domain (missing parts from reference TRBV7-2 and TRBJ2-7): GAGVSQSPSNKVTEKGKDVELRCDPISGHTALYWYRQSLGQGLEFLIYFQGNSAPDKSGLPSDRFSAERTGGSVSTLTIQRTQQEDSAVYLCASSFGQGGLQYFGPGTRLTVT.

This chain links TRBV7-9 with TRBJ1-4, with D unresolved. V was clipped by 1 base and J by 4 bases, with 10 bases between them. The CDR3 extends over 15 amino acids. Per the germline V gene, CDR1 is SEHNR and CDR2 is FQNEAQ (reference sequence). CDR3 in amino acids: CASSLVGSINEKLFF. The CDR3 DNA sequence: TGTGCCAGCAGCTTAGTTGGCAGCATTAATGAAAAACTGTTTTTT.

The chain recombines TRBV7-2 with TRBJ2-3, with D tentatively TRBD1 (6 bases). V was clipped by 1 base and J by 2 bases, with 16 bases between them. This CDR3 has 17 amino acids. The germline gives CDR1 SGHTA, CDR2 FQGNSA. CDR3 bases: TGTGCCAGCAGCTTAGAGGCGGCAGGGGTATTCACAGATACGCAGTATTTT. This encodes CASSLEAAGVFTDTQYF.

The chain carries TRBV7-9 and TRBJ2-4, with D perhaps being TRBD1 or TRBD2 (6 bases each). V lost 5 bases and J lost 13, with 24 bases in between. The CDR3 spans 15 residues. Germline assignment: CDR1 SEHNR and CDR2 FQNEAQ (reference sequence). The CDR3 reads CASSQGGTYFGFQYF. CDR3 in DNA: TGTGCCAGCAGCCAAGGGGGGACATATTTTGGTTTCCAGTACTTC.

V usage is TRBV20-1 and J usage is TRBJ2-3; D gene uncertain. The CDR3 extends over 8 amino acids. From germline, CDR1 is DFQATT and CDR2 SNEGSKA (reference sequence). CDR3 sequence (DNA): TGCAGAACAGATACGCAGTATTTT. Amino acids: CRTDTQYF.